The 7 T cell receptor beta chains reported below all come from one sample, sequenced in a study of OX40 agonist ivuxolimab in advanced cancers. Data came from immunoSEQ multiplex PCR; TCRdb stores just in-frame clones and leaves some out. Of about 92,000 clones listed, roughly 88% were seen once; the top ten hold around 0.34%. The material sequenced was CD4+ or CD8+ T cells sorted from blood, taken in a trial of the OX40 agonist ivuxolimab. The receptors were gathered from an adult with an advanced solid tumor such as melanoma, head and neck, liver or kidney cancer.

J is TRBJ2-3 and V is TRBV5-1, with 11 bases that match TRBD2. CDR3 size: 15 residues. Germline values: CDR1 SGHRS, CDR2 YFSETQ. V trimming: 5 bases; J trimming: 5 bases; junction bases outside the gene matches: 7. The CDR3 is CASRGGTSGGDTQYF. In nucleotides, the CDR3 is TGCGCCAGCAGAGGCGGGACTAGCGGAGGAGATACGCAGTATTTT. Supplemented by reference TRBV5-1 and TRBJ2-3, the full variable domain reads KAGVTQTPRYLIKTRGQQVTLSCSPISGHRSVSWYQQTPGQGLQFLFEYFSETQRNKGNFPGRFSGRQFSNSRSEMNVSTLELGDSALYLCASRGGTSGGDTQYFGPGTRLTVL.

The chain carries TRBV10-3 and TRBJ2-7; tentative D call: TRBD1 (6 bases). V was cut by 6 bases and J by 1 base, with 13 bases left in between. The CDR3 has 14 amino acids. Germline V gene sequence: CDR1 ENHRY, CDR2 SYGVKD. Written as DNA, the CDR3 is TGTGCCATCAGGGCTTCCGGACAGTCCTACGAGCAGTACTTC. Its translation: CAIRASGQSYEQYF.

V usage is TRBV5-5 and J usage is TRBJ2-7; 7 nucleotides align to TRBD1. Germline V lookup: CDR1 SGHKS, CDR2 YYEKEE (reference sequence). This CDR3 is built from 15 residues. V lost 4 bases and J lost 1; bases outside the gene matches: 8. CDR3 bases: TGTGCCAGCAGCATACTCCGGGACAGATCCTACGAGCAGTACTTC. It translates to CASSILRDRSYEQYF.

This chain links TRBV27 with TRBJ2-3; D remains ambiguous. Trimming cost V 5 bases and J 2 bases, with 11 bases left between them. CDR3 size: 14 residues. Germline V gene data show CDR1 as MNHEY and CDR2 as SMNVEV (reference sequence). The CDR3 DNA reads TGTGCCAGCAGTCCTTCTGGCTACACAGATACGCAGTATTTT. The encoded protein is CASSPSGYTDTQYF.

This clone appeared a single time. The chain couples TRBV27 to TRBJ2-7, with a possible D match to TRBD2 (6 bases). V lost 5 bases and J lost 0, with 14 bases in between. The CDR3 has 15 residues. Looked up from germline, CDR1 is MNHEY and CDR2 is SMNVEV (reference sequence). The CDR3 region has the DNA TGTGCCAGCAGTCCCCAGCGGGCCCTCTCCTACGAGCAGTACTTC. This encodes CASSPQRALSYEQYF.

The rearrangement links TRBV29-1 to TRBJ1-4; TRBD1 aligns across 7 bases. The CDR3 has 13 residues. The trim removed 8 bases at V and 7 bases at J, leaving 10 bases unmatched. The V gene's germline CDR1 is SQVTM and CDR2 ANQGSEA. CDR3: CSTRDSSGEKLFF. CDR3 nucleotides: TGCAGCACAAGGGACAGTAGCGGTGAAAAACTGTTTTTT. Based on the CDR3 plus reference TRBV29-1 and TRBJ1-4, the full variable domain is SAVISQKPSRDICQRGTSLTIQCQVDSQVTMMFWYRQQPGQSLTLIATANQGSEATYESGFVIDKFPISRPNLTFSTLTVSNMSPEDSSIYLCSTRDSSGEKLFFGSGTQLSVL.

The J gene is TRBJ2-7, the V gene TRBV18; tentative D call: TRBD2 (6 bases). The CDR3 length is 14 residues. The V end was cut by 0 bases, the J end by 2 bases, with 8 bases between. CDR1 is KGHSH and CDR2 is LQKENI in the germline V gene. The CDR3 here is CASSPPGLTYEQYF. CDR3 nucleotides: TGTGCCAGCTCACCACCGGGACTTACCTACGAGCAGTACTTC.